This T cell receptor beta chain was sequenced for a study of human T cells and chemical hapten exposure. As for the study in general: Doses of diphenylcyclopropenone went to the patients' scalps weekly throughout the roughly 24-week study.

The time point is: patch test 2, 6 weeks after DPC sensitization. The treatment here: therapeutic diphenylcyclopropenone sensitization with weekly scalp DPC. The CDR3 runs 14 residues. Germline V gene sequence: CDR1 LNHDA, CDR2 SQIVND (reference sequence). Between the trimmed V and J ends, which lost 3 bases and 7 bases, there was a span of 16 bases. This clonotype was picked up many times. TCRdb re-called the RACE reads through MiXCR, storing one row per CDR3 protein. In the table there are over 130,000 distinct CDR3 sequences, about 11% of which are singletons. The sequence derives from a woman between 50 and 59 years old with alopecia areata. Some clones in this sample may be carry-over from other donors' samples. Here the sequenced sample was whole blood, taken in connection with sensitization to the hapten diphenylcyclopropenone (DPC). V usage is TRBV19 and J usage is TRBJ2-7; D is perhaps TRBD1 (5 bases). The CDR3 nucleotides are TGTGCCAGTAGTATTGCGCAGGGCAGTGGAGAGCAGTACTTC. It is translated as CASSIAQGSGEQYF.